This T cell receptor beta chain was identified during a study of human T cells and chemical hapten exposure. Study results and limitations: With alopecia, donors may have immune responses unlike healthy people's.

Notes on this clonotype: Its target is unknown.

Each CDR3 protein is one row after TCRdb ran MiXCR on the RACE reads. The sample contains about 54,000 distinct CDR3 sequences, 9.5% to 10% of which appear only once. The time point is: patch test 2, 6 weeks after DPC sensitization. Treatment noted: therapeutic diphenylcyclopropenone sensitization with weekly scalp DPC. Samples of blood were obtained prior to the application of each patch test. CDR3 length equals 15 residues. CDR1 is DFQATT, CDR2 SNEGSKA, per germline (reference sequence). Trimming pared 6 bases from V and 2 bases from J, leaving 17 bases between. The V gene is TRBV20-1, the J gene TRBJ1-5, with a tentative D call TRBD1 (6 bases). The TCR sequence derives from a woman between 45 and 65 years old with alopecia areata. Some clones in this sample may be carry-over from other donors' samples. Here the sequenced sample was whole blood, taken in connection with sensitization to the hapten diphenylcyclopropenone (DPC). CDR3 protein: CSARWTVGGNQPQHF. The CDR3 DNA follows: TGCAGTGCCCGGTGGACAGTTGGTGGCAATCAGCCCCAGCATTTT.